The 3 T cell receptor beta chains given below trace back to one sample, sequenced in a study of T cell changes during pregnancy in multiple sclerosis. Sequencing was performed with immunoSEQ multiplex PCR; in TCRdb, only in-frame clones are kept and a portion is missing. The table lists about 53,000 clones, around nine tenths of them singletons. Sequenced material: CD8+ T cells from peripheral blood mononuclear cells, taken before pregnancy. The receptors were sampled from a female donor with multiple sclerosis, enrolled in a pregnancy study.

The chain has TRBV4-2 and TRBJ2-4; D is perhaps TRBD1 (6 bases). Trimming took 0 bases from V and 0 from J, leaving 12 bases between them. CDR1 is LGHNA and CDR2 is YNFKEQ in the germline V gene. The CDR3 totals 17 residues. CDR3 in DNA: TGTGCCAGCAGCCAAGATTGGACAGTCCTAGCCAAAAACATTCAGTACTTC. It is translated as CASSQDWTVLAKNIQYF.

V is TRBV27 and J is TRBJ2-5; maybe TRBD1 (6 bases). Trimming cost V 8 bases and J 1 base, with 11 bases left between them. The CDR3 loop spans 13 amino acids. The V gene's germline CDR1 is MNHEY and CDR2 SMNVEV (reference sequence). The CDR3 DNA reads as TGTGCCAGCGGATACAGGGCCCAAGAGACCCAGTACTTC. This translates into CASGYRAQETQYF.

The chain recombines TRBV7-3 with TRBJ2-7, with 9 bases lining up with TRBD2. Losses at the gene ends were 5 bases for V and 5 bases for J; bases not matched to a gene: 10. The CDR3 extends over 15 amino acids. Germline loops: CDR1 SGHTA, CDR2 FQGTGA. The CDR3 sequence is CASSRLAGVGNEQYF. In DNA, the CDR3 is TGTGCCAGCAGCAGATTAGCGGGGGTCGGGAACGAGCAGTACTTC.